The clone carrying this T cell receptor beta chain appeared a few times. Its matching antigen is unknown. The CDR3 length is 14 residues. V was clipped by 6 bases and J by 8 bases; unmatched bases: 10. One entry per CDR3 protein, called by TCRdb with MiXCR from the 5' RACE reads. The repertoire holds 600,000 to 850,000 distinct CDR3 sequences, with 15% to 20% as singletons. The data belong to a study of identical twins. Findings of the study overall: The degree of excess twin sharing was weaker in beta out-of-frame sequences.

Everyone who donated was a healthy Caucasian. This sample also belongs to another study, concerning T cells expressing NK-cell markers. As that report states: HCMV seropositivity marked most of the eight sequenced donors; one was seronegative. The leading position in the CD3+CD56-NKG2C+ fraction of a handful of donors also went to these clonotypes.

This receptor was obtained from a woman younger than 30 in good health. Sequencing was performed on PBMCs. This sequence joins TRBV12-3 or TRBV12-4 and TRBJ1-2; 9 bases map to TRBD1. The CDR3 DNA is TGTGCCAGCAGCTGGGACAGGGTAGTTGAGGGCTACACCTTC. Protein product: CASSWDRVVEGYTF.